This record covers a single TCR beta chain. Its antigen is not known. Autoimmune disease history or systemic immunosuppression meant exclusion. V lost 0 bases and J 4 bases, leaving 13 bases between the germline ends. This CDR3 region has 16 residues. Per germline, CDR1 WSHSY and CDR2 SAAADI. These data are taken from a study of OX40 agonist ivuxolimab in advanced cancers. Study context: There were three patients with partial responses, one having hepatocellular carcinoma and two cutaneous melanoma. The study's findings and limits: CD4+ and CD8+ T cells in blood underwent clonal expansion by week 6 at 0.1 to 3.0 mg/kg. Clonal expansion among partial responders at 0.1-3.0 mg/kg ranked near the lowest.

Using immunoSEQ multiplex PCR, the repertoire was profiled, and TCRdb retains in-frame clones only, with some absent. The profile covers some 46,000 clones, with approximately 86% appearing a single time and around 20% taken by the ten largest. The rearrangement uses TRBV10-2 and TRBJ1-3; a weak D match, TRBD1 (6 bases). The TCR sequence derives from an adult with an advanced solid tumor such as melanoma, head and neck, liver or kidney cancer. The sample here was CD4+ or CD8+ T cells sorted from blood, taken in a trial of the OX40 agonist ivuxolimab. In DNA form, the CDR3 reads TGCGCCAGCAGTGAGTCGGGCCAGGGGTTCGGAAACACCATATATTTT. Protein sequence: CASSESGQGFGNTIYF.